This TCR beta chain was sequenced for a study of cytomegalovirus exposure and HLA in healthy donors. This PCR relied on a set of 60 Vbeta primers and 13 Jbeta primers. In the authors' methods: Around 11 million shared chains were among approximately 80 million unique TCR beta chains counted in a later analysis. Method: immunoSEQ multiplex PCR; TCRdb's copy keeps in-frame clones and lacks some. That table furnishes V, J and clone size, whereas the DNA furnished D and trimming. The sample has under 130,000 clones, 60% to 80% seen once. Whole-study results and caveats: The authors listed some 160 TCR beta chains as cytomegalovirus-associated. A later analysis reportedly found fewer N-insertions in an Asian-associated ancestry cluster than the roughly 680-donor mean.

This CDR3 has 17 residues. The V end was cut by 0 bases, the J end by 1 base, with 14 bases between. From germline, CDR1 is MGHRA and CDR2 YSYEKL. With regard to this clone: The antigen remains unidentified.

The V gene is TRBV4-1, the J gene TRBJ2-3, with D possibly being TRBD2 (5 bases). The sample was PBMCs. The receptor was isolated from a man aged 25-40 years in good health and CMV-seronegative. CDR3 in amino acids: CASSQDNGVTGTDTQYF. CDR3 nucleotide sequence: TGCGCCAGCAGCCAAGATAACGGGGTAACGGGCACAGATACGCAGTATTTT.